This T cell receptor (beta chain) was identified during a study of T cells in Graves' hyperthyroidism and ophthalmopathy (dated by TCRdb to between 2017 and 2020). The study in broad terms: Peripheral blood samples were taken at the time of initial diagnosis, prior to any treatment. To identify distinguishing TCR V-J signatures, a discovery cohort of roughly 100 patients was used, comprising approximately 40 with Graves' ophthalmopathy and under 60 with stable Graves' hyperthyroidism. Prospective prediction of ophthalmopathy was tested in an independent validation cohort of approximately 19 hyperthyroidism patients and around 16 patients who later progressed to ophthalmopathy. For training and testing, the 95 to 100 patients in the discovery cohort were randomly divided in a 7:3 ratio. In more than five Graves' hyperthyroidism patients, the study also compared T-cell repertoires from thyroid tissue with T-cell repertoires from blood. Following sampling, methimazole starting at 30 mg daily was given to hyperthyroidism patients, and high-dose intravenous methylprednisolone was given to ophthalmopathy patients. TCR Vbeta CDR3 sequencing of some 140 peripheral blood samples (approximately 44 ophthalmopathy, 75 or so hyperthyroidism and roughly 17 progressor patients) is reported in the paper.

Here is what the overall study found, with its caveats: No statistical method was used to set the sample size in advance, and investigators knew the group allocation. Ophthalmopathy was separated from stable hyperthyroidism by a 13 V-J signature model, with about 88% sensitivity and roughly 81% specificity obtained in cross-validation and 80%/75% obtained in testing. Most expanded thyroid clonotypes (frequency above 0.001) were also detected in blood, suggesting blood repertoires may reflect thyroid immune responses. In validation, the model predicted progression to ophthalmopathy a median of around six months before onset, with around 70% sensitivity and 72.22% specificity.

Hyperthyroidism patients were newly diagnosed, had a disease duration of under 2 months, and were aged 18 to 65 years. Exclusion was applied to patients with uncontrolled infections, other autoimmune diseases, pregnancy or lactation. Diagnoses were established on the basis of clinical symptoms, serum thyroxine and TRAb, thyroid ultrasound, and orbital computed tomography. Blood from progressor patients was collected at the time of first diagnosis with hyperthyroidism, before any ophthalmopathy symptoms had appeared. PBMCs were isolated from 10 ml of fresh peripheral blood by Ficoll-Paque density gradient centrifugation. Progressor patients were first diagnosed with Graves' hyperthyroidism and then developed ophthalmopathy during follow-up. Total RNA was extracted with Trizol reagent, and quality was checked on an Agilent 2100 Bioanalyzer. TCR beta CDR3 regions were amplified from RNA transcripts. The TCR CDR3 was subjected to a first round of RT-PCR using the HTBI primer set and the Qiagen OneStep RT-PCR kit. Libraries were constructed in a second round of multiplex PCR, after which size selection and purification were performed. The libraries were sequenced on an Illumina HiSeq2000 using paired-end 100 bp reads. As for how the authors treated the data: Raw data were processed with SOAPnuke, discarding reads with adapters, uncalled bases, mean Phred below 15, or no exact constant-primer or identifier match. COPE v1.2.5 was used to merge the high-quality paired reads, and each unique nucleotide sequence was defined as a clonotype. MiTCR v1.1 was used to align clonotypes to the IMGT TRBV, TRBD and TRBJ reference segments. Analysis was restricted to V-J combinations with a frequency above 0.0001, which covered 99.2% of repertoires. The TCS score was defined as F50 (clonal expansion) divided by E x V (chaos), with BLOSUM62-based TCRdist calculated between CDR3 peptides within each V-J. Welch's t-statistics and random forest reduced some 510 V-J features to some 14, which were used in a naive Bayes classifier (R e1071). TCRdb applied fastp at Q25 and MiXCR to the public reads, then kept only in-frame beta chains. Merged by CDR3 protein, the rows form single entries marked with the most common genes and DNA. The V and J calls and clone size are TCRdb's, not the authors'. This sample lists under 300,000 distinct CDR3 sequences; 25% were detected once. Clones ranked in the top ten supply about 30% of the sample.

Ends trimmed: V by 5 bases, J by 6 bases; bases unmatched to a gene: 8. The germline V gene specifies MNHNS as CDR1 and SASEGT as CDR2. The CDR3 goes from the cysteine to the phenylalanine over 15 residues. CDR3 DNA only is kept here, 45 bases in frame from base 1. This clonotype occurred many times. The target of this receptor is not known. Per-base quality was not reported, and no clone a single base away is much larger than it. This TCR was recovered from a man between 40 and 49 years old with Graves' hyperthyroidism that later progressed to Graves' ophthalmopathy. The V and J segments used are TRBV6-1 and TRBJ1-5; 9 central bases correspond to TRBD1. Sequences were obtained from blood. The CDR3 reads CASSPTGGKGQPQHF. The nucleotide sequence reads TGTGCCAGCAGTCCCACAGGGGGCAAAGGTCAGCCCCAGCATTTT.